A single sample gave rise to the 21 T cell receptor beta chains below, sequenced in a study of T cell responses to AZD1222 COVID-19 vaccine. Sequenced by immunoSEQ multiplex PCR; TCRdb stores in-frame clones only, minus some. The sample carries 140,000 to 150,000 clones, nearly 90% recorded once. This specimen was peripheral blood, taken on day 0 of AZD1222 vaccination. The receptors were sampled from an adult in good health.

The sample holds a few counts of this clone. V gene TRBV7-2 combines with J gene TRBJ2-2; D is possibly TRBD2 (6 bases). The CDR3 has 16 residues. V was trimmed by 1 base and J by 4 bases, leaving 13 bases between them. Germline V gives CDR1 SGHTA, CDR2 FQGNSA. This CDR3 is CASSLVASGSTGELFF. The CDR3 DNA is TGTGCCAGCAGCTTAGTGGCGTCCGGGAGCACCGGGGAGCTGTTTTTT.

The sample holds a few counts of this clone. The chain has TRBV19 and TRBJ2-3, with 8 positions matching TRBD2. CDR1 LNHDA and CDR2 SQIVND come from the germline V gene (reference sequence). The V and J ends lost 7 bases and 4 bases, in that order; junction bases with no gene match: 7. The CDR3 spans 14 residues. The CDR3 region is CASTRTSFADTQYF. For the CDR3, the DNA is TGTGCCAGTACCAGGACTAGCTTCGCAGATACGCAGTATTTT. Supplemented by reference TRBV19 and TRBJ2-3, the full variable domain reads DGGITQSPKYLFRKEGQNVTLSCEQNLNHDAMYWYRQDPGQGLRLIYYSQIVNDFQKGDIAEGYSVSREKKESFPLTVTSAQKNPTAFYLCASTRTSFADTQYFGPGTRLTVL.

The rearrangement joins TRBV29-1 to TRBJ2-7; 10 nucleotides align to TRBD1. The V gene end was trimmed by 5 bases and the J gene end by 3 bases; junction bases not matched to a gene: 13. The CDR3 extends over 16 amino acids. Germline V gene sequence: CDR1 SQVTM, CDR2 ANQGSEA. The CDR3 DNA is TGCAGCGTTTCCGGGACAGGGGATGAAGGGAACTACGAGCAGTACTTC. This translates into CSVSGTGDEGNYEQYF.

This clone was picked up a small number of times. This rearrangement joins TRBV11-2 to TRBJ2-1, with 8 bases lining up with TRBD2. The germline V gene has CDR1 SGHAT and CDR2 FQNNGV. Trimming cost V 0 bases and J 10 bases; bases outside gene matches: 5. This CDR3 contains 14 residues. The DNA for the CDR3 is TGTGCCAGCAGCTTAGATTCTTTAGCGGGAGAGCAGTTCTTC. Translated, it gives CASSLDSLAGEQFF.

This chain joins TRBV29-1 and TRBJ2-7; TRBD1 might be the D (5 bases). Per germline, CDR1 SQVTM and CDR2 ANQGSEA. V lost 3 bases and J lost 2, with 8 bases in between. CDR3 size: 12 residues. The CDR3 coding sequence is TGCAGCGTTGAGGTAGGGGCCTACGAGCAGTACTTC. Residues: CSVEVGAYEQYF.

This chain uses TRBV6-1 with TRBJ2-5; unclear D gene. The CDR3 has 12 residues. The V gene's germline CDR1 is MNHNS and CDR2 SASEGT. Trimming stripped 3 bases from V and 8 bases from J, with 10 bases between. The CDR3 protein is CASSELGVTQYF. The CDR3 region has the DNA TGTGCCAGCAGTGAGTTAGGAGTTACCCAGTACTTC.

This chain joins TRBV12-3 or TRBV12-4 and TRBJ1-3; D gene unclear. Trimming removed 8 bases from V and 7 bases from J, with 6 bases in between. The CDR3 loop spans 10 amino acids. In DNA, the CDR3 is TGTGCCAGCGGCCGTAACACCATATATTTT. Its translation: CASGRNTIYF.

V is TRBV21-1 and J is TRBJ2-5; no DNA check was done on the table's D call, TRBD2. TRBV21-1 is designated a pseudogene. The CDR3 extends over 15 amino acids. The CDR3 loop is CASSKLLAAQETQYF. DNA of the CDR3: TGTGCCAGCAGCAAATTACTAGCGGCACAAGAGACCCAGTACTTC.

This chain links TRBV7-3 with TRBJ2-1, with D unresolved. CDR1 SGHTA and CDR2 FQGTGA come from the germline V gene. The CDR3 is 15 residues long. V shed 5 bases and J shed 3 bases, with 14 bases lying between them. The CDR3 sequence: CASSRAGSNYNEQFF. The CDR3 coding sequence is TGTGCCAGCAGCCGCGCTGGCAGTAACTACAATGAGCAGTTCTTC.

This rearrangement joins TRBV6-2 or TRBV6-3 to TRBJ1-2; D unresolved. Trimming stripped 2 bases from V and 4 bases from J, with 5 bases between. The germline V gene encodes CDR1 MNHEY and CDR2 SVGEGT. CDR3 length: 12 amino acids. CDR3 sequence: CASSYGIYGYTF. Written as DNA, the CDR3 is TGTGCCAGCAGTTACGGCATCTATGGCTACACCTTC.

This chain joins TRBV11-3 and TRBJ1-1; D remains ambiguous. The CDR3 sequence is 14 residues long. The germline CDR1 and CDR2 sequences are SGHNT and YENEEA. Between the trimmed V and J ends, which lost 0 bases and 5 bases, there was a span of 10 bases. CDR3 sequence reads: CASSLDLGRTEAFF. In DNA, the CDR3 is TGTGCCAGCAGCTTAGATCTTGGGAGGACTGAAGCTTTCTTT.

The chain uses TRBV15 and TRBJ2-5; D is undetermined. This CDR3 has 14 amino acids. Trimming removed 0 bases from V and 3 bases from J, with 8 bases in between. Germline CDR1 and CDR2: LNHNV and YYDKDF (reference sequence). CDR3 nucleotides: TGTGCCACCAGCAGAGATCGCTCAGAAGAGACCCAGTACTTC. This encodes CATSRDRSEETQYF. Looking up the rest from reference TRBV15 and TRBJ2-5 gives the full variable domain: DAMVIQNPRYQVTQFGKPVTLSCSQTLNHNVMYWYQQKSSQAPKLLFHYYDKDFNNEADTPDNFQSRRPNTSFCFLDIRSPGLGDTAMYLCATSRDRSEETQYFGPGTRLLVL.

The chain links TRBV19 to TRBJ1-5, with D possibly matching TRBD1 (5 bases). The CDR3 runs to 15 residues. CDR1 is LNHDA, CDR2 SQIVND, per germline (reference sequence). The V and J ends lost 3 bases and 4 bases respectively, with 13 bases between them. The CDR3 bases are TGTGCCAGTAGTATCTCGCAGGGTTGGAATCAGCCCCAGCATTTT. Amino acid sequence: CASSISQGWNQPQHF.

Points on this clone: Mismatch with germline at one junction end may stem from a read error. The V and J genes are TRBV28 and TRBJ1-2; D unclear. Germline V gene lookup returns CDR1 MDHEN and CDR2 SYDVKM. The CDR3 loop spans 14 amino acids. Written as DNA, the CDR3 is TGTGCCAGCAGTTTAACCCAAATCCGGGGTGGCTACTCCTTC. This sequence encodes CASSLTQIRGGYSF.

This clone was seen more than once but under ten times. The chain uses TRBV28 and TRBJ1-5, with 7 bases aligning to TRBD1. Losses at the gene ends were 8 bases for V and 2 bases for J; bases not matched to a gene: 6. Germline-derived CDR1 and CDR2 are MDHEN and SYDVKM. The CDR3 runs 14 residues. The DNA for the CDR3 is TGTGCCAGCGGCGGGACAGCGGGCAATCAGCCCCAGCATTTT. Protein sequence: CASGGTAGNQPQHF.

In nucleotides, the CDR3 is TGTGCCAGCAGCTTAGGGCAGTCAGATTCCTACGAGCAGTACTTC. Its translation is CASSLGQSDSYEQYF. The chain couples TRBV7-2 to TRBJ2-7; D call uncertain. V was clipped by 1 base and J by 1 base, with 11 bases between them. This CDR3 spans 15 amino acids. Looked up from germline, CDR1 is SGHTA and CDR2 is FQGNSA.

The chain joins TRBV11-2 to TRBJ1-1; 7 bases map to TRBD1. With V trimmed by 5 bases and J by 5 bases, 2 bases remained unmatched. The CDR3 consists of 12 residues. Germline CDR1 SGHAT, CDR2 FQNNGV. CDR3 in DNA: TGTGCCAGCAGCAAGGACAGGACTGAAGCTTTCTTT. It codes for CASSKDRTEAFF.

The chain is built from TRBV28 and TRBJ2-1, with TRBD2 as a possible D gene (5 bases). Trimming removed 5 bases at V and 15 bases at J, with 17 bases between. Germline V gene data show CDR1 as MDHEN and CDR2 as SYDVKM. This CDR3 has 12 residues. CDR3 loop: CASSLPLGRRFF. CDR3 DNA: TGTGCCAGCAGTCTCCCACTAGGCCGGCGGTTCTTC. The entire variable domain, with the rest obtained from reference TRBV28 and TRBJ2-1, is as follows: DVKVTQSSRYLVKRTGEKVFLECVQDMDHENMFWYRQDPGLGLRLIYFSYDVKMKEKGDIPEGYSVSREKKERFSLILESASTNQTSMYLCASSLPLGRRFFGPGTRLTVL.

The chain employs TRBV11-3 and TRBJ2-7; D remains unclear. The germline V gene has CDR1 SGHNT and CDR2 YENEEA. Deletions cut 0 bases from V and 3 bases from J, with 9 bases between. The CDR3 extends over 14 amino acids. CDR3 in DNA: TGTGCCAGCAGCTTAGATAGATTTGACTACGAGCAGTACTTC. Translation: CASSLDRFDYEQYF. Supplemented by reference TRBV11-3 and TRBJ2-7, the full variable domain reads EAGVVQSPRYKIIEKKQPVAFWCNPISGHNTLYWYLQNLGQGPELLIRYENEEAVDDSQLPKDRFSAERLKGVDSTLKIQPAELGDSAVYLCASSLDRFDYEQYFGPGTRLTVT.

V is TRBV5-4 and J is TRBJ2-1; 10 bases are shared with TRBD1. CDR1 and CDR2 (germline): SGHNT, YYREEE (reference sequence). The V gene end was trimmed by 4 bases and the J gene end by 3 bases; junction bases not matched to a gene: 7. The length of the CDR3 is 16 residues. The DNA of the CDR3 is TGTGCCAGCAGCCCCCGGGACAGGGGCGACTACAATGAGCAGTTCTTC. Protein: CASSPRDRGDYNEQFF. The full variable domain, with the rest looked up from reference TRBV5-4 and TRBJ2-1, is ETGVTQSPTHLIKTRGQQVTLRCSSQSGHNTVSWYQQALGQGPQFIFQYYREEENGRGNFPPRFSGLQFPNYSSELNVNALELDDSALYLCASSPRDRGDYNEQFFGPGTRLTVL.

In this sample, this clone turned up once. The chain uses TRBV18 and TRBJ2-5; weak D call: TRBD2 (6 bases). V was clipped by 3 bases and J by 3 bases, with 11 bases between them. Germline V CDR1 and CDR2: KGHSH, LQKENI. The CDR3 has 14 residues. The CDR3 DNA is TGTGCCAGCTCACCCCGACTAGGGGAAGAGACCCAGTACTTC. It yields the protein CASSPRLGEETQYF.